The clone carrying this T cell receptor beta chain was observed at least ten times. These data belong to a study of T cells after yellow fever vaccination. V was pared by 0 bases and J by 4 bases, with 11 bases between. The CDR3 spans 14 residues. Germline loops: CDR1 SGHNT, CDR2 YYREEE (reference sequence). TCRdb passed the 5' RACE reads through MiXCR, listing each CDR3 protein once. The data contain 25,000 to 30,000 distinct CDR3 sequences, 5% of them singletons. The chain carries TRBV5-4 and TRBJ2-7, with D unclear. The source was CD8+ T cells sorted from PBMCs, collected 10 days after the yellow fever booster vaccination. The source of this sequence is a young man who received the YFV17D yellow fever vaccine. CDR3: CASSLGRSGYEQYF. In DNA, the CDR3 is TGTGCCAGCAGCTTGGGGCGTTCTGGGTACGAGCAGTACTTC. Full variable domain (remainder filled in from reference TRBV5-4 and TRBJ2-7): ETGVTQSPTHLIKTRGQQVTLRCSSQSGHNTVSWYQQALGQGPQFIFQYYREEENGRGNFPPRFSGLQFPNYSSELNVNALELDDSALYLCASSLGRSGYEQYFGPGTRLTVT.